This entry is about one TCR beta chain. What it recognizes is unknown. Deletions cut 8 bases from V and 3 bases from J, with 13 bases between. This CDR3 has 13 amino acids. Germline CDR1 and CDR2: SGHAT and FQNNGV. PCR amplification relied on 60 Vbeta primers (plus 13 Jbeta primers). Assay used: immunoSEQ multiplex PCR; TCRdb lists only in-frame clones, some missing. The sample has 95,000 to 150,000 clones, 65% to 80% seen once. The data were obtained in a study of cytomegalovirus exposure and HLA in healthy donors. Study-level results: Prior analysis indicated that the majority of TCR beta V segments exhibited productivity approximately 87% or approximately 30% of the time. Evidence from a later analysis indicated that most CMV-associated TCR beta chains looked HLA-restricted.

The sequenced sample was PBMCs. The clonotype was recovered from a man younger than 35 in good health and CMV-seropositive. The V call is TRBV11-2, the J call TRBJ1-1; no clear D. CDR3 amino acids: CASPSHGDTEAFF. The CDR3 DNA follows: TGTGCCAGCCCTAGCCACGGTGACACTGAAGCTTTCTTT.